What follows are 2 T cell receptor beta chains derived from one specimen sequenced in a study of T cells after yellow fever vaccination. TCRdb reprocessed the 5' RACE reads via MiXCR and lists one record per CDR3 protein. The sample holds 450,000 to 600,000 distinct CDR3 sequences, less than 20% seen once. This material consisted of PBMCs, taken 5 to 6 days after the first yellow fever vaccination. The receptors shown here come from a man aged 18 to 29 who received the YFV17D yellow fever vaccine.

This clonotype was counted only a few times. The rearrangement links TRBV27 to TRBJ1-1; D unclear. Deletions cut 6 bases from V and 1 base from J, with 18 bases between. From germline, CDR1 is MNHEY and CDR2 SMNVEV (reference sequence). This CDR3 has 16 amino acids. The CDR3 nucleotides read TGTGCCAGCAGGAAGGGTCTCAGGTCCCCGAACACTGAAGCTTTCTTT. Residues: CASRKGLRSPNTEAFF.

The V call is TRBV7-2, the J call TRBJ2-3; D possibly corresponds to TRBD1 (5 bases). The CDR3 has 13 residues. V shed 5 bases and J shed 7 bases, with 13 bases lying between them. Germline V gives CDR1 SGHTA, CDR2 FQGNSA. CDR3 in DNA: TGTGCCAGCAGCCTAAAGGGGCGCCATACGCAGTATTTT. It is translated as CASSLKGRHTQYF.